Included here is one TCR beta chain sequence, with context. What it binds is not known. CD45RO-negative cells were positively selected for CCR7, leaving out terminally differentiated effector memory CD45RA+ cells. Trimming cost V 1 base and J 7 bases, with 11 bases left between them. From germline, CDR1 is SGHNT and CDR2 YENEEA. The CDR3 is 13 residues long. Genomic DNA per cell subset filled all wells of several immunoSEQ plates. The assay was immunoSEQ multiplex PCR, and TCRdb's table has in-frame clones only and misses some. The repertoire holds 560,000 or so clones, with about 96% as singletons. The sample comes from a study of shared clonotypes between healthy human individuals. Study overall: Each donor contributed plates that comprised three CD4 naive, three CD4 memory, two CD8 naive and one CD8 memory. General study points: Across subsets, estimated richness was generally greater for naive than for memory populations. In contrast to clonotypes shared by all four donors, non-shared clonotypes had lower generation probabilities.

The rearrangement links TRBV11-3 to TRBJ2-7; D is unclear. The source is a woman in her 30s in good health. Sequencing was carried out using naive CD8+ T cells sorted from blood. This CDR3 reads CASSLGTTAEQYF. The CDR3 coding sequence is TGTGCCAGCAGCTTAGGGACCACGGCAGAGCAGTACTTC.